One and the same sample provided the 2 T cell receptor beta chains below, sequenced in a study of PD-L1 blockade in urothelial cancer. Time point meaning: pretreatment peripheral blood. Repertoires were generated with immunoSEQ multiplex PCR, while TCRdb's copy carries only in-frame clones and drops some. Among under 70,000 clones listed, about 85% were seen once. Here the sequenced sample was PBMCs, taken around atezolizumab (anti-PD-L1) treatment. The origin of the receptors is a man in his sixties or seventies with urothelial cancer.

The genes are TRBV5-4 and TRBJ2-2, with D perhaps matching TRBD2 (6 bases). CDR3 size: 15 residues. The V gene lost 4 bases and the J gene lost 3 bases, with 13 bases spanning the gap. Germline V gene sequence: CDR1 SGHNT, CDR2 YYREEE (reference sequence). The CDR3 DNA follows: TGTGCCAGCAGCCCCGGGACTTCGGACACCGGGGAGCTGTTTTTT. Translation gives CASSPGTSDTGELFF.

The chain employs TRBV5-1 and TRBJ2-7, with TRBD2 as a possible D gene (6 bases). V lost 4 bases, J lost 5 bases, and 16 bases lay in between. Germline V gene data show CDR1 as SGHRS and CDR2 as YFSETQ. The length of the CDR3 is 14 residues. CDR3 sequence reads: CASSRGGKGNEQYF. The CDR3 nucleotides read TGCGCCAGCAGCCGCGGCGGGAAGGGCAACGAGCAGTACTTC.